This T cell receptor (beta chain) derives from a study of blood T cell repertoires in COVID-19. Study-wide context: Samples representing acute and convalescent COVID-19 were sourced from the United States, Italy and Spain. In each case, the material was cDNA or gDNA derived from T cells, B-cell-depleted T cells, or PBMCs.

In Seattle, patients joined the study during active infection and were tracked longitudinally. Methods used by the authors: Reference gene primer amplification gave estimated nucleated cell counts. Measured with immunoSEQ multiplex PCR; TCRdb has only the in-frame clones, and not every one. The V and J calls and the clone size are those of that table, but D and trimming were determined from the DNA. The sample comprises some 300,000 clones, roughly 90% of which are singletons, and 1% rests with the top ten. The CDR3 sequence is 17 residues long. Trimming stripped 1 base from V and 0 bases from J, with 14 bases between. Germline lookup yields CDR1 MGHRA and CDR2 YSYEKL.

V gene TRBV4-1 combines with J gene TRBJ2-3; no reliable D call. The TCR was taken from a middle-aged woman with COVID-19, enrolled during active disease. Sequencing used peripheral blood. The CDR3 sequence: CASSQGGAVTSTDTQYF. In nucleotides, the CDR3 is TGCGCCAGCAGCCAAGGTGGCGCGGTCACTAGCACAGATACGCAGTATTTT.